The rows below give T cell receptor beta chains drawn from one sample of a study of blood T cell repertoires in COVID-19. Sequencing was performed with immunoSEQ multiplex PCR; in TCRdb, only in-frame clones are kept and a portion is missing. The table records some 340,000 clones, approximately 90% of them present only once. The sequencing sample was made of PBMCs or T cells enriched from blood (not recorded which). The source is a woman aged 25 to 39 who had been exposed to COVID-19. Each CDR3 is given with its conserved first and last residue. D genes are given only for firm matches. Clone size, where shown, is once, few, many, or a class for clones that have expanded.

.	TRBV30	TRBD1	TRBJ1-5	CAWSVGQGGYQPQHF	TGTGCCTGGAGTGTAGGACAGGGGGGTTATCAGCCCCAGCATTTT
.	TRBV7-9	.	TRBJ1-2	CASSARRDGYTF	TGTGCCAGCAGCGCCCGGAGGGATGGCTACACCTTC
.	TRBV6-5	.	TRBJ1-1	CASREGGENTEAFF	TGTGCCAGCAGGGAGGGGGGGGAGAACACTGAAGCTTTCTTT
.	TRBV10-3	.	TRBJ1-1	CAISGRGGTNTEAFF	TGTGCCATCAGTGGGAGGGGGGGTACGAACACTGAAGCTTTCTTT
.	TRBV4-3	TRBD1	TRBJ2-1	CASSRDPRGNEQFF	TGCGCCAGCAGCCGGGACCCCAGGGGGAATGAGCAGTTCTTC
.	TRBV4-1	.	TRBJ1-2	CASSQDRALYGYTF	TGCGCCAGCAGCCAAGATCGAGCCCTCTATGGCTACACCTTC
few	TRBV7-2	.	TRBJ2-2	CASSLVASTGELFF	TGTGCCAGCAGCTTAGTGGCCAGCACCGGGGAGCTGTTTTTT
.	TRBV9	.	TRBJ1-2	CASSVDAYTNYGYTF	TGTGCCAGCAGCGTAGACGCCTATACTAACTATGGCTACACCTTC
.	TRBV7-9	TRBD1	TRBJ1-5	CASSFCTGVCKPQHF	TGTGCCAGCAGCTTTTGTACAGGGGTATGTAAGCCCCAGCATTTT
.	TRBV5-6	.	TRBJ1-4	CASSKDRLGKLFF	TGTGCCAGCAGCAAGGACAGATTAGGAAAACTGTTTTTT
.	TRBV9	.	TRBJ1-6	CASSVGGPRNSPLHF	TGTGCCAGCAGCGTAGGGGGCCCCCGGAATTCACCCCTCCACTTT
.	TRBV12-3/TRBV12-4	TRBD1	TRBJ1-1	CASSGTGNYEAFF	TGTGCCAGCAGCGGGACAGGGAACTATGAAGCTTTCTTT
.	TRBV5-5	.	TRBJ1-2	CASSTPGVYNYGYTF	TGTGCCAGCAGCACCCCCGGGGTTTATAACTATGGCTACACCTTC
.	TRBV19	TRBD2	TRBJ2-1	CASSPTSGGLVYNEQFF	TGTGCCAGTAGCCCTACTAGCGGGGGTTTGGTATACAATGAGCAGTTCTTC
.	TRBV7-2	TRBD2	TRBJ2-5	CASSFWAGEETQYF	TGTGCCAGCAGCTTTTGGGCGGGGGAAGAGACCCAGTACTTC